This is a list of T cell receptor beta chains from one sample in a study of long-term antiretroviral therapy in people with HIV. Generated by immunoSEQ multiplex PCR, the TCRdb table keeps only in-frame clones and is missing some. The data show fewer than 30,000 clones, roughly 88% seen once. The specimen comprised unsorted PBMCs, sampled around 4.5 years after starting antiretroviral therapy. All receptors derive from a man aged 25-45 years with HIV. CDR3s include the opening cysteine and the closing phenylalanine or tryptophan. The D gene is left open where the match is weak. The size field is filled for only some rows; it gives once, few, many or a size class.

CDR3nt | CDR3aa | v_gene | d_gene | abundance | j_gene | len
TGTGCCAGTACCCATCGAGGGGTTAACTATGGCTACACCTTC | CASTHRGVNYGYTF | TRBV19 | - | - | TRBJ1-2 | 14
TGCGCCAGCAGCCAACAGGGCCCAGATACGCAGTATTTT | CASSQQGPDTQYF | TRBV5-1 | - | - | TRBJ2-3 | 13
TGCAGTGCTAGAGAACCCGTGGCCGCTTTCTTT | CSAREPVAAFF | TRBV20-1 | - | - | TRBJ1-1 | 11
TGTGCCAGTAGTACAGCAGGGACAGGGGGCTACGAGCAGTACTTC | CASSTAGTGGYEQYF | TRBV19 | TRBD1 | - | TRBJ2-7 | 15
TGTGCCAGCACCCAAGGGGCAGTTAATGAAAAACTGTTTTTT | CASTQGAVNEKLFF | TRBV7-9 | - | - | TRBJ1-4 | 14
TGCGCCAGCAGCCCCAGGGAAGTAAGGATAGGGACTGAAGCTTTCTTT | CASSPREVRIGTEAFF | TRBV4-3 | - | - | TRBJ1-1 | 16
TGTGCCAGCCGAGGGGGAGATCACACCGGGGAGCTGTTTTTT | CASRGGDHTGELFF | TRBV7-3 | - | - | TRBJ2-2 | 14
TGTGCCAGCAGTGTTACTTCGGGGGGGGTGGGCTACACCTTC | CASSVTSGGVGYTF | TRBV2 | - | - | TRBJ1-2 | 14
TGTGCCTGGAGTGTACTAGCGGGTTCCTACGAGCAGTACTTC | CAWSVLAGSYEQYF | TRBV30 | TRBD2 | few | TRBJ2-7 | 14
TGTGCCATCAGTGAGTCCGGGATCCTTACTAAAGCGCGTGATGGCTACACCTTC | CAISESGILTKARDGYTF | TRBV10-3 | - | - | TRBJ1-2 | 18
TGCAGCGCCGGGGTAGTGGTGAACACTGAAGCTTTCTTT | CSAGVVVNTEAFF | TRBV29-1 | - | - | TRBJ1-1 | 13
TGTGCCGTATTCTGGTACAATGAGCAGTTCTTC | CAVFWYNEQFF | TRBV30 | - | - | TRBJ2-1 | 11